This entry is about one TCR beta chain. Its target is not known. CDR3 length: 20 residues. Per germline, CDR1 LGHNA and CDR2 YSLEER. V was clipped by 2 bases and J by 5 bases, with 30 bases between them. Template switching with 5'RACE generated the TCR cDNA and added a universal primer site and UMIs. TCRdb re-analysed the 5' RACE reads in MiXCR, keeping a single row per CDR3 protein. The sample has 610,000 or so distinct CDR3 sequences; about 12% are singletons. These data belong to a study of T cells after yellow fever vaccination. Study-wide context: Preparation of the low-cell-number fractions used SMART-Seq v4 Ultra Low Input. Study findings and constraints: Once the booster was given, most primary-vaccination clones reappeared, at around 96% for CD4 and around 90% for CD8. It was a weaker secondary response, yet one that peaked faster, at day 5 versus 15.

The source material was PBMCs, sampled on the day of the yellow fever booster vaccination. The chain is built from TRBV4-3 and TRBJ2-5, with D possibly being TRBD2 (7 bases). This clonotype was obtained from a man aged 30-40 years who received the YFV17D yellow fever vaccine. The CDR3 DNA is TGCGCCAGCAGCCAAAGAGATTCTCGCCGGGAGGCTCCCACAGGGGAGACCCAGTACTTC. As protein: CASSQRDSRREAPTGETQYF.